This T cell receptor (beta chain) was sequenced during a study of lymphopenia after photon versus proton radiotherapy. Study results and caveats: Photon-treated patients lost naive T cells and TCR diversity; proton-treated stayed stable. Authors raise, but do not show, better survival with proton therapy. Oligoclonal CD8+ Temra expansion after nadir drove photon patients' diversity drop. Post-nadir TCR diversity decline inversely tracked overall survival among those who died.

Trimming took 2 bases from V and 0 from J, leaving 13 bases between them. CDR3 length: 16 amino acids. CDR1 and CDR2 (germline): MNHEY, SVGAGI. This clone was recorded only once. Its specificity is not known. Sequencing used immunoSEQ multiplex PCR; TCRdb keeps in-frame clones, though not all of them. The repertoire includes approximately 35,000 clones, approximately 87% of them detected once, and 6.8% sits in the top ten. Sample: peripheral blood, taken from a patient treated with photon-based radiotherapy. This clonotype originated in a woman aged 45 to 65 with pancreatic cancer. This chain uses TRBV6-5 with TRBJ1-1, with a possible D match to TRBD1 (5 bases). CDR3 protein: CASSYGGGLMNTEAFF. The CDR3, as DNA: TGTGCCAGCAGTTACGGTGGGGGGTTGATGAACACTGAAGCTTTCTTT.